Detailed here is one T cell receptor (beta chain). Its cognate antigen is unknown. Here immunoSEQ multiplex PCR was the method, and the copy in TCRdb shows in-frame clones only, minus some. The sample shows around 150,000 clones, about 90% of them seen only once. Germline assignment: CDR1 ENHRY and CDR2 SYGVKD. The CDR3 is 17 residues long. Trimming removed 0 bases from V and 4 bases from J, with 15 bases in between. The data are from a study of T cell responses to AZD1222 COVID-19 vaccine. Overall study findings and caveats: Donor demographics were predominantly white British with a female majority; clonal diversity may be underestimated. Recipients of AZD1222 seropositive at baseline numbered only 5 or 6. A reported finding is that nearly half of spike-specific TCRs target unmutated variant regions. Repertoire sampling happened only post peak T cell response.

Sequencing used peripheral blood, obtained 28 days after the second dose of the MenACWY control vaccine. The sequence was collected from an adult who received the MenACWY meningococcal vaccine as a control. The chain has TRBV10-3 and TRBJ2-2; D is possibly TRBD1 (6 bases). CDR3 protein: CAISESRGRQFTGELFF. The CDR3 nucleotides are TGTGCCATCAGTGAGTCCAGGGGACGGCAATTCACCGGGGAGCTGTTTTTT.